What follows describes a single T cell receptor beta chain. Its antigen is undetermined. Donors consisted of healthy bone marrow donors. These data come from a study of cytomegalovirus exposure and HLA in healthy donors. The study's findings and limits: When analyzed later, a missense DCLRE1C variant was found to be linked to TCR beta V- and J-gene trimming. Sequencing likely generated an artifact that appeared as a cluster of highly shared sequence variants.

Amplification used 60 Vbeta primers and 13 Jbeta primers. In the original processing: In a later analysis, some 80 million unique TCR beta chains included roughly 11 million shared by two or more donors. Sequencing was performed with immunoSEQ multiplex PCR; in TCRdb, only in-frame clones are kept and a portion is missing. The V and J calls and clone size were taken over from that table, and D and trimming were inferred from the DNA. The data show some 150,000 clones, with around 83% seen just once and about 7.5% held by the top ten. The source of this sequence is a woman aged 50 to 60 in good health and CMV-seropositive. The specimen was PBMCs.

CDR3 nucleotides: TGCAGCGTTTCCCCCCCCATCAGGCCACGCCGAGTAACTGAAGCTTTCTTT. Translating gives CSVSPPIRPRRVTEAFF. The chain couples TRBV29-1 to TRBJ1-1; D not resolved. Germline V gene sequence: CDR1 SQVTM, CDR2 ANQGSEA. The CDR3 sequence is 17 residues long. Between the trimmed V and J ends, which lost 5 bases and 5 bases, there was a span of 27 bases.